This T cell receptor (beta chain) is drawn from a study of blood T cells in healthy people across ages. The study, taken as a whole, reports: Roughly linear age-related decline in beta diversity appeared, significant by age around 38.

Healthy Russian Caucasian donors spanned ages roughly 6 to 100 years. Per-sample yields of isolated PBMCs were at least 6 million. This clonotype was observed at least ten times. Its antigen is unidentified. Germline loops: CDR1 LGHDT, CDR2 YNNKEL (reference sequence). Trimming shortened V by 4 bases and J by 1 base, and 8 bases separated the two germline ends. The CDR3 length is 15 residues. A J-beta primer mix and a sample-barcoded 5' primer were used in a second PCR of about 7 to 12 cycles. Sequencing of every sample gave 2.5 million or more CDR3-containing paired-end reads. One entry per CDR3 protein, called by TCRdb with MiXCR from the 5' RACE reads. The table shows 550,000 to 650,000 distinct CDR3 sequences, with about 30% occurring only once.

This receptor was taken from a woman older than 75 in good health. The V call is TRBV3-1, the J call TRBJ2-6; no firm D call. Sequencing input: blood. The CDR3 is CASSPTLSGANVLTF. As DNA, the CDR3 is TGTGCCAGCAGCCCGACCCTATCTGGGGCCAACGTCCTGACTTTC.